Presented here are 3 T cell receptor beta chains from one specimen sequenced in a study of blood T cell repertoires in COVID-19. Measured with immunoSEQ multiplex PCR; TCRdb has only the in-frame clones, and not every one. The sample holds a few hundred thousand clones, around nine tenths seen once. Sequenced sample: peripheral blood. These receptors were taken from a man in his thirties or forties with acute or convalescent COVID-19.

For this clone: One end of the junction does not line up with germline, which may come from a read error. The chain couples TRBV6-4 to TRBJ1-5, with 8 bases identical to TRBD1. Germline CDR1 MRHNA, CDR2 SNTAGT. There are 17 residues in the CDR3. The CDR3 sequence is CASSDSSGQDCNQPQHF. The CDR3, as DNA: TGTGCCAGCAGCGACTCATCGGGACAGGATTGCAATCAGCCCCAGCATTTT.

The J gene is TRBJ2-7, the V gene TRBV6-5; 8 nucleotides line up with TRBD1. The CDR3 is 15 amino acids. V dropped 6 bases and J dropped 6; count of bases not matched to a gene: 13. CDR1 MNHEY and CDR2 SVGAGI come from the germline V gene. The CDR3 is CASSRPGTGKGEQYF. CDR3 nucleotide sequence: TGTGCCAGCAGCCGTCCCGGGACAGGCAAGGGCGAGCAGTACTTC.

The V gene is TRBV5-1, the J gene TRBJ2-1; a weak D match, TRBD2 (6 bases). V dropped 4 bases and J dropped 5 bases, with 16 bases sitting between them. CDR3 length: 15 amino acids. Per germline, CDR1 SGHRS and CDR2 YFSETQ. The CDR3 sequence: CASSPQVGGHNEQFF. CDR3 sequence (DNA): TGCGCCAGCAGCCCTCAGGTTGGAGGGCACAATGAGCAGTTCTTC. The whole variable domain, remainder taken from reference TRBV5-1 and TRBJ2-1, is KAGVTQTPRYLIKTRGQQVTLSCSPISGHRSVSWYQQTPGQGLQFLFEYFSETQRNKGNFPGRFSGRQFSNSRSEMNVSTLELGDSALYLCASSPQVGGHNEQFFGPGTRLTVL.